These 23 T cell receptor beta chains were sequenced from one sample in a study of blood T cells in healthy people across ages. The use of a sample-barcoded 5' primer and a J-beta primer mix characterized a second PCR of roughly 6 to 11 cycles. TCRdb independently ran MiXCR on the 5' RACE reads; one entry per CDR3 protein. The repertoire holds 730,000 or so distinct CDR3 sequences, with around two fifths as singletons. The sample consisted of blood. The source is a man older than 75 in good health.

This clonotype was found a few times. This rearrangement joins TRBV5-1 to TRBJ2-7; D unresolved. This CDR3 is 14 amino acids long. V dropped 6 bases and J dropped 5 bases, with 18 bases sitting between them. Germline loops: CDR1 SGHRS, CDR2 YFSETQ. The CDR3, as DNA: TGCGCCAGCACCCACGGAACGGCGAAGAACGAGCAGTACTTC. It specifies CASTHGTAKNEQYF.

This clonotype was seen a few times. This chain connects TRBV9 to TRBJ2-4, with D tentatively TRBD1 (6 bases). Judging by the DNA end, TRBJ2-7 fits better; the J call may be wrong. CDR3 size: 14 residues. Germline V gene data show CDR1 as SGDLS and CDR2 as YYNGEE. CDR3 region: CASSGTHRNHEQYF. DNA of the CDR3: TGTGCCAGCAGTGGGACACATCGAAATCACGAGCAGTACTTC.

This sequence joins TRBV6-1 and TRBJ2-2; 8 nucleotides line up with TRBD2. Germline values: CDR1 MNHNS, CDR2 SASEGT. After removal of 7 bases from V and 3 bases from J, the junction contained 4 bases not matched to a gene. The CDR3 sequence is 14 residues long. This CDR3 reads CASTRLAYTGELFF. The CDR3 bases are TGTGCCAGCACCCGACTAGCGTACACCGGGGAGCTGTTTTTT.

The rearrangement joins TRBV6-6 to TRBJ2-3, with D perhaps assigned TRBD1 or TRBD2 (5 bases each). Per the germline V gene, CDR1 is MNHNY and CDR2 is SVGAGI (reference sequence). CDR3 length: 13 amino acids. The V gene lost 6 bases and the J gene lost 2 bases, with 9 bases spanning the gap. The CDR3 here is CASRGESTDTQYF. CDR3 sequence (DNA): TGTGCCAGCAGGGGGGAGTCCACAGATACGCAGTATTTT.

The chain joins TRBV20-1 to TRBJ2-3; D unclear. This CDR3 has 12 amino acids. Germline assignment: CDR1 DFQATT and CDR2 SNEGSKA (reference sequence). Trimming cost V 4 bases and J 1 base, with 6 bases left between them. In DNA, the CDR3 is TGCAGTGCTATTCACGGCACAGATACGCAGTATTTT. Translating it yields CSAIHGTDTQYF.

A few counts support this clonotype. V and J are TRBV5-5 and TRBJ2-6; tentatively, D is TRBD1 or TRBD2 (6 bases each). CDR1 SGHKS and CDR2 YYEKEE come from the germline V gene (reference sequence). CDR3 length: 21 residues. Trimming took 6 bases from V and 0 from J, leaving 28 bases between them. CDR3: CASTSLPGGGSLTSGANVLTF. The CDR3 coding sequence is TGTGCCAGCACCTCACTACCCGGGGGCGGCTCACTAACCTCTGGGGCCAACGTCCTGACTTTC. The variable domain in full, with the rest retrieved from reference TRBV5-5 and TRBJ2-6, is DAGVTQSPTHLIKTRGQQVTLRCSPISGHKSVSWYQQVLGQGPQFIFQYYEKEERGRGNFPDRFSARQFPNYSSELNVNALLLGDSALYLCASTSLPGGGSLTSGANVLTFGAGSRLTVL.

This rearrangement joins TRBV10-3 to TRBJ2-3; TRBD2 matches 12 bases. The CDR3 loop spans 14 amino acids. The V gene end was trimmed by 9 bases and the J gene end by 0 bases; junction bases not matched to a gene: 1. Germline CDR1 is ENHRY and CDR2 is SYGVKD. The CDR3 spells CAILAGGSTDTQYF. The CDR3 DNA reads TGTGCCATTCTAGCGGGAGGGAGCACAGATACGCAGTATTTT.

The CDR3 sequence: CASSRTGPEAFF. CDR3 in DNA: TGCGCCAGCAGCAGAACCGGGCCTGAAGCTTTCTTT. The rearrangement joins TRBV5-1 to TRBJ1-1, with D unclear. There are 12 residues in the CDR3. The germline V and J ends were trimmed by 4 bases and 6 bases, with 10 bases remaining between them. Germline V lookup: CDR1 SGHRS, CDR2 YFSETQ.

This rearrangement joins TRBV6-2 or TRBV6-3 to TRBJ2-1, with TRBD1 matching over 7 bases. Trimming took 5 bases from V and 9 from J; bases not matched to a gene: 4. The germline gives CDR1 MNHEY, CDR2 SVGEGT. The CDR3 consists of 12 residues. As DNA, the CDR3 is TGTGCCAGCAGTCGACCAGGGGGTGAGCAGTTCTTC. Protein product: CASSRPGGEQFF.

This clonotype has only a few counts. This chain joins TRBV7-2 and TRBJ2-7; 8 bases fit TRBD1. Germline lookup yields CDR1 SGHTA and CDR2 FQGNSA. The CDR3 length is 14 residues. Trimming cost V 3 bases and J 2 bases; bases outside gene matches: 3. The CDR3 DNA reads TGTGCCAGCAGCTTCCGGACAGGGACCTACGAGCAGTACTTC. This codes for CASSFRTGTYEQYF. The whole variable domain, remainder taken from reference TRBV7-2 and TRBJ2-7, is GAGVSQSPSNKVTEKGKDVELRCDPISGHTALYWYRQSLGQGLEFLIYFQGNSAPDKSGLPSDRFSAERTGGSVSTLTIQRTQQEDSAVYLCASSFRTGTYEQYFGPGTRLTVT.

J is TRBJ1-2 and V is TRBV6-2 or TRBV6-3; no reliable D call. Germline V gene sequence: CDR1 MNHEY, CDR2 SVGEGT. The CDR3 loop spans 13 amino acids. Trimming took off 2 bases at V and 4 bases at J, with 8 bases between the two ends. CDR3 in DNA: TGTGCCAGCAGTTACAGTCCAAGCTATGGCTACACCTTC. Translated, it gives CASSYSPSYGYTF.

This clonotype was counted a few times. This chain joins TRBV20-1 and TRBJ2-5; 9 positions agree with TRBD2. The CDR3 is 16 amino acids. CDR1 DFQATT and CDR2 SNEGSKA come from the germline V gene (reference sequence). With V trimmed by 6 bases and J by 11 bases, 22 bases remained unmatched. The CDR3 reads CSAPAGLGLAWDEQYF. The DNA of the CDR3 is TGCAGTGCCCCAGCAGGACTCGGACTAGCGTGGGATGAGCAGTACTTC.

This clonotype turned up a few times. The rearrangement uses TRBV6-4 and TRBJ2-7; TRBD2 aligns across 13 bases. Germline assignment: CDR1 MRHNA and CDR2 SNTAGT. V lost 3 bases to trimming and J lost 7 bases; unmatched junction nucleotides: 9. The CDR3 is 16 residues long. The CDR3 here is CASSDILAGGRNEQYF. The CDR3 DNA reads as TGTGCCAGCAGTGATATACTAGCGGGAGGGCGCAATGAGCAGTACTTC.

V is TRBV27 and J is TRBJ1-6; D gene uncertain. This CDR3 region has 15 residues. V lost 0 bases and J 9 bases, leaving 12 bases between the germline ends. The V gene's germline CDR1 is MNHEY and CDR2 SMNVEV (reference sequence). The CDR3 nucleotides read TGTGCCAGCAGTTTATCCCCCCTCCTGAGTTCACCCCTCCACTTT. Translated, it gives CASSLSPLLSSPLHF.

The J gene is TRBJ2-5, the V gene TRBV5-1; 8 bases are shared with TRBD1. Germline CDR1 SGHRS, CDR2 YFSETQ. V gave up 1 base and J gave up 11 bases; unmatched junction bases: 16. The CDR3 is made up of 16 amino acids. The DNA of the CDR3 is TGCGCCAGCAGCTTGTTGAACAGGGGGGTAGGGAATGAGCAGTACTTC. The encoded protein is CASSLLNRGVGNEQYF. The variable domain in full, with the rest retrieved from reference TRBV5-1 and TRBJ2-5, is KAGVTQTPRYLIKTRGQQVTLSCSPISGHRSVSWYQQTPGQGLQFLFEYFSETQRNKGNFPGRFSGRQFSNSRSEMNVSTLELGDSALYLCASSLLNRGVGNEQYFGPGTRLLVL.

This chain joins TRBV20-1 and TRBJ2-1, with D maybe TRBD1 (6 bases). Trimming stripped 0 bases from V and 9 bases from J, with 21 bases between. CDR3 length equals 16 residues. Per the germline V gene, CDR1 is DFQATT and CDR2 is SNEGSKA (reference sequence). The DNA of the CDR3 is TGCAGTGCTAGAGATAAGGGGACAAACTCTGGTGGTGAGCAGTTCTTC. This codes for CSARDKGTNSGGEQFF.

J is TRBJ2-1 and V is TRBV6-2 or TRBV6-3; 9 nucleotides match TRBD2. V was pared by 7 bases and J by 6 bases, with 7 bases of the junction left unmatched. There are 14 residues in the CDR3. CDR1 and CDR2 (germline): MNHEY, SVGEGT. CDR3 residues: CASKANSGSNEQFF. The CDR3, as DNA: TGTGCCAGCAAGGCGAATAGCGGGAGCAATGAGCAGTTCTTC.

The gene calls are TRBV4-1 and TRBJ2-7; D gene unclear. Germline CDR1 and CDR2: MGHRA and YSYEKL. V shed 4 bases and J shed 2 bases, with 21 bases lying between them. The CDR3 runs 17 residues. The CDR3 region has the DNA TGCGCCAGCAGCCCCAGATCAGAGGTTCCTAGGGCCTACGAGCAGTACTTC. Its protein product is CASSPRSEVPRAYEQYF.

This clonotype was seen more than once but under ten times. The V and J genes are TRBV6-5 and TRBJ1-2, with D possibly being TRBD1 (5 bases). CDR1 and CDR2 (germline): MNHEY, SVGAGI. V lost 2 bases and J lost 4, with 14 bases in between. The CDR3 totals 15 residues. As DNA, the CDR3 is TGTGCCAGCAGTTACGAAGCAGGGCCAACCTATGGCTACACCTTC. Amino acid sequence: CASSYEAGPTYGYTF.

This clonotype was counted a few times. The chain recombines TRBV29-1 with TRBJ2-1; a possible D gene is TRBD2 (6 bases). The CDR3 is made up of 12 amino acids. V was pared by 7 bases and J by 9 bases, with 16 bases between. Looked up from germline, CDR1 is SQVTM and CDR2 is ANQGSEA. CDR3: CSAYAGKGEQFF. CDR3 DNA sequence: TGCAGCGCATATGCGGGGAAGGGTGAGCAGTTCTTC.

This clonotype was picked up a small number of times. This chain connects TRBV6-6 to TRBJ2-7, with 9 bases fitting TRBD2. V trimming: 3 bases; J trimming: 1 base; junction bases outside the gene matches: 4. Germline V gives CDR1 MNHNY, CDR2 SVGAGI (reference sequence). The CDR3 contains 15 residues. The CDR3 DNA follows: TGTGCCAGCAGTTATATAGCGGGGGAGTCCTACGAGCAGTACTTC. It specifies CASSYIAGESYEQYF.

This clonotype was detected ten times or more. The V gene is TRBV6-2 or TRBV6-3, the J gene TRBJ2-5; no reliable D call. Germline V CDR1 and CDR2: MNHEY, SVGEGT. CDR3 size: 12 residues. V lost 2 bases and J 1 base, leaving 2 bases between the germline ends. The CDR3 spells CASSYGQETQYF. The DNA of the CDR3 is TGTGCCAGCAGTTACGGCCAAGAGACCCAGTACTTC.

Only a few counts were recorded for this clonotype. The chain combines TRBV11-3 with TRBJ2-1, with 7 bases that match TRBD2. The CDR3 runs to 14 residues. Germline CDR1 reads SGHNT; CDR2 reads YENEEA. V shed 5 bases and J 7 bases; nucleotides not matched to a gene: 8. In DNA form, the CDR3 reads TGTGCCAGCAGCCAAGGCGGGGAGGGTAATGAGCAGTTCTTC. Protein: CASSQGGEGNEQFF.